The sequence of this TCR beta chain was determined in a study of shared clonotypes between healthy human individuals. The wider study: A couple of female and a few male donors aged 18 to 49 were enrolled. Each donor's CD4 naive and CD4 memory cells filled three plates apiece, CD8 naive two, and CD8 memory one.

The method was immunoSEQ multiplex PCR; TCRdb's version includes in-frame clones alone and lacks a portion of them. In the table there are approximately 2.1 million clones, 80% to 95% of which are singletons. The CDR3 consists of 17 residues. Comment on this clone: Its specificity is unknown.

The study's findings and limits: Naive CD4 clonotypes overlapped across a handful of donors at roughly 5.1%.

This TCR was recovered from a man younger than 35 in good health. Some clones in this sample may be carry-over from other donors' samples. Source material: naive CD4+ T cells from PBMCs. The sample's subset: CD45RA+ positively selected. The chain couples TRBV21-1 to TRBJ2-7; the DNA was not used to check the table's D call, TRBD2. TRBV21-1 is a pseudogene. The CDR3 reads CASPKKGTSALSYEQYF. CDR3 nucleotides: TGTGCCAGCCCAAAGAAAGGGACTAGCGCACTCTCCTACGAGCAGTACTTC.